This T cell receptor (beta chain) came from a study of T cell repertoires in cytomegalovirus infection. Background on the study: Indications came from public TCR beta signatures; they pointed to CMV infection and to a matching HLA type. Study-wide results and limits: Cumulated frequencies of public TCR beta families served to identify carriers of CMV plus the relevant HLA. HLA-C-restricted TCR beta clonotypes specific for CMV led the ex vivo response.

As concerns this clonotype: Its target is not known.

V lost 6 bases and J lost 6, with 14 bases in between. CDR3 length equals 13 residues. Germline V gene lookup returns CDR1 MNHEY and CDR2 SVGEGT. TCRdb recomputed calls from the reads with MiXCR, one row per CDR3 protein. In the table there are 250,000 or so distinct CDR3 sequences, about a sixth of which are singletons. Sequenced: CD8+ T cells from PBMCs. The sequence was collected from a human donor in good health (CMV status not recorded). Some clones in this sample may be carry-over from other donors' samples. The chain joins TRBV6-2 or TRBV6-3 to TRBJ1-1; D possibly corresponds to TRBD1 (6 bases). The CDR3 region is CASSRKGVSEAFF. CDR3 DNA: TGTGCCAGCAGCCGTAAGGGGGTCTCTGAAGCTTTCTTT.